One and the same sample provided the 18 T cell receptor beta chains below, sequenced in a study of blood T cell repertoires in COVID-19. Here immunoSEQ multiplex PCR was the method, and the copy in TCRdb shows in-frame clones only, minus some. The table lists 200,000 to 250,000 clones, around 83% of them singletons. Input material: peripheral blood. The receptors were gathered from an elderly woman with COVID-19, enrolled during active disease.

The chain joins TRBV3-1 (or the pseudogene TRBV3-2) to TRBJ1-1; D ambiguous. This CDR3 comprises 16 residues. The V gene lost 0 bases and the J gene lost 1 base, with 12 bases spanning the gap. Germline loops: CDR1 LGHDT, CDR2 YNNKEL (reference sequence). The CDR3, as DNA: TGTGCCAGCAGCCAAGACTCGGCAGGCCGGAACACTGAAGCTTTCTTT. Its protein is CASSQDSAGRNTEAFF.

This clone was counted a few times. The rearrangement uses TRBV7-3 and TRBJ1-1, with a weak D call TRBD1 (5 bases). V was pared by 0 bases and J by 4 bases, with 12 bases between. Per the germline V gene, CDR1 is SGHTA and CDR2 is FQGTGA. This CDR3 contains 15 residues. CDR3 sequence: CASSLTPQARTEAFF. CDR3 coding DNA: TGTGCCAGCAGCTTAACTCCACAGGCGCGCACTGAAGCTTTCTTT.

The chain couples TRBV28 to TRBJ2-5; perhaps TRBD2 as D (6 bases). Trimming stripped 2 bases from V and 1 base from J, with 11 bases between. Germline CDR1 is MDHEN and CDR2 is SYDVKM. CDR3 length: 15 amino acids. The CDR3 loop reads CASSLGGVRQETQYF. The CDR3 DNA reads as TGTGCCAGCAGTTTAGGAGGGGTTCGCCAAGAGACCCAGTACTTC.

The CDR3 DNA reads TGTGCCAGTAGTTCCGGACAGGCTACCTTATCTGGAAACACCATATATTTT. Translation: CASSSGQATLSGNTIYF. The V gene is TRBV19, the J gene TRBJ1-3; 7 bases are shared with TRBD1. The CDR3 is 17 amino acids. Looked up from germline, CDR1 is LNHDA and CDR2 is SQIVND (reference sequence). Trimming at V came to 5 bases and at J to 1 base, leaving 11 bases not matched to a gene.

V and J are TRBV9 and TRBJ1-1; a possible D gene is TRBD1 (5 bases). This CDR3 comprises 14 residues. Germline CDR1 and CDR2: SGDLS and YYNGEE. Trimming took 5 bases from V and 8 from J, leaving 19 bases between them. The CDR3 here is CASSSFKGRGEAFF. CDR3 nucleotides: TGTGCCAGCAGTTCGTTCAAGGGGCGCGGCGAAGCTTTCTTT.

This chain connects TRBV7-9 to TRBJ1-1, with a tentative D call TRBD1 (6 bases). This CDR3 has 13 amino acids. With 5 bases removed from V and 7 bases from J, the gap between germline ends came to 14 bases. Germline assignment: CDR1 SEHNR and CDR2 FQNEAQ (reference sequence). The CDR3 protein is CASSLQGGSEAFF. The DNA of the CDR3 is TGTGCCAGCAGCCTACAGGGTGGAAGTGAAGCTTTCTTT.

The V and J genes are TRBV6-1 and TRBJ2-5; 7 bases map to TRBD2. Trimming removed 3 bases from V and 1 base from J; junction bases left unmatched: 2. This CDR3 has 14 amino acids. The germline gives CDR1 MNHNS, CDR2 SASEGT. The CDR3 sequence: CASSDSGIQETQYF. The CDR3 nucleotides are TGTGCCAGCAGTGACAGCGGGATCCAAGAGACCCAGTACTTC.

This clone was counted between two and nine times. This chain links TRBV9 with TRBJ2-1; no firm D call. The CDR3 has 16 residues. Germline V CDR1 and CDR2: SGDLS, YYNGEE. V shed 0 bases and J shed 1 base, with 11 bases lying between them. The CDR3 spells CASSVVGGFSYNEQFF. DNA of the CDR3: TGTGCCAGCAGCGTAGTTGGCGGCTTTTCCTACAATGAGCAGTTCTTC.

The genes are TRBV6-5 and TRBJ2-5; 9 nucleotides agree with TRBD2. This CDR3 spans 15 amino acids. CDR1 and CDR2 from the germline V gene are MNHEY and SVGAGI. Losses at the gene ends were 7 bases for V and 5 bases for J; bases not matched to a gene: 11. DNA of the CDR3: TGTGCCAGCACCCGGGTAGCGGGGGTTGGCGAGACCCAGTACTTC. This sequence encodes CASTRVAGVGETQYF.

This chain joins TRBV11-2 and TRBJ2-1, with 7 bases that match TRBD2. Germline V lookup: CDR1 SGHAT, CDR2 FQNNGV. V shed 5 bases and J 4 bases; nucleotides not matched to a gene: 8. This CDR3 spans 15 amino acids. CDR3 sequence reads: CASSRPSGPYNEQFF. The CDR3 DNA follows: TGTGCCAGCAGCCGACCTAGCGGACCTTACAATGAGCAGTTCTTC.

This chain joins TRBV19 and TRBJ1-3; no clear D gene. V was shortened by 1 base and J by 1 base, with 5 bases between the two germline ends. CDR3 length: 14 residues. The germline V gene encodes CDR1 LNHDA and CDR2 SQIVND (reference sequence). DNA of the CDR3: TGTGCCAGTAGTATAGGTTCTTCTGGAAACACCATATATTTT. Residues: CASSIGSSGNTIYF.

The chain has TRBV20-1 and TRBJ1-5; D call uncertain. Looked up from germline, CDR1 is DFQATT and CDR2 is SNEGSKA (reference sequence). This CDR3 contains 13 residues. V was clipped by 3 bases and J by 3 bases, with 9 bases between them. CDR3 residues: CSASLQINQPQHF. CDR3 nucleotide sequence: TGCAGTGCTAGTCTACAGATCAATCAGCCCCAGCATTTT.

This sequence joins TRBV28 and TRBJ1-2, with D perhaps TRBD1 (5 bases). The length of the CDR3 is 13 residues. V dropped 2 bases and J dropped 2 bases, with 6 bases sitting between them. Per the germline V gene, CDR1 is MDHEN and CDR2 is SYDVKM. The CDR3 is CASSLNRNYGYTF. In DNA form, the CDR3 reads TGTGCCAGCAGTTTAAACAGGAACTATGGCTACACCTTC.

J is TRBJ1-2 and V is TRBV29-1; D gene ambiguous. V lost 5 bases, J lost 0 bases, and 10 bases lay in between. The V gene's germline CDR1 is SQVTM and CDR2 ANQGSEA. This CDR3 is 13 amino acids long. The CDR3, as DNA: TGCAGCGTTTGGGAGGACCCTAACTATGGCTACACCTTC. It codes for CSVWEDPNYGYTF.

V is TRBV7-6 and J is TRBJ2-2; TRBD1 agrees at 9 bases. Germline CDR1 is SGHVS and CDR2 is FNYEAQ. With 5 bases clipped from V and 5 bases from J, the junction kept 9 bases outside the gene matches. The CDR3 totals 16 residues. The chain's CDR3 is CASSQRTGERTGELFF. As DNA, the CDR3 is TGTGCCAGCAGCCAACGGACAGGGGAACGGACCGGGGAGCTGTTTTTT.

This clone was detected a few times. The chain links TRBV5-5 to TRBJ2-5; possibly TRBD2 for D (6 bases). Germline V gene data show CDR1 as SGHKS and CDR2 as YYEKEE (reference sequence). V dropped 3 bases and J dropped 4 bases, with 13 bases sitting between them. CDR3 length: 14 amino acids. In DNA, the CDR3 is TGTGCCAGCAGCTACCTACTGGGGGGAGAGACCCAGTACTTC. Protein: CASSYLLGGETQYF.

The chain links TRBV30 to TRBJ1-2; D may be TRBD1 (5 bases). Trimming cost V 2 bases and J 5 bases, with 21 bases left between them. The germline gives CDR1 GTSNPN, CDR2 SVGIG (reference sequence). The CDR3 sequence is 16 residues long. The CDR3 region is CAWSLSFTGIGYGYTF. DNA for the CDR3: TGTGCCTGGAGTTTATCATTCACAGGTATAGGTTATGGCTACACCTTC.

This chain links TRBV7-2 with TRBJ2-2; 11 positions agree with TRBD2. Germline assignment: CDR1 SGHTA and CDR2 FQGNSA. The CDR3 sequence is 16 residues long. Germline trimming cut 0 bases from V and 4 bases from J; bases unmatched to any gene: 1. The CDR3 DNA reads TGTGCCAGCAGCTTAGCCCTAGCGGGAGGCACCGGGGAGCTGTTTTTT. It specifies CASSLALAGGTGELFF.